Shown below are 21 T cell receptor beta chains from a single sample sequenced in a study of PD-1 blockade in classical Hodgkin lymphoma. Some clones are missing from TCRdb's copy, which holds only in-frame ones; the method was immunoSEQ multiplex PCR. The table lists about 21,000 clones, around four fifths of them singletons. Stated time point: cycle 4 day 1 (C4D1), after 6 weeks of nivolumab. With no exception, relapse followed autologous stem cell transplantation in all patients, and brentuximab vedotin exposure varied. PBMCs were thawed, and CD8+ T cells were then isolated from them by magnetic negative selection. Material: CD8+ T cells from blood, obtained before the fourth cycle of nivolumab. These receptors were obtained from a human donor with classical Hodgkin lymphoma.

V gene TRBV9 combines with J gene TRBJ2-3, with 11 nucleotides matching TRBD1. In germline, CDR1 is SGDLS, CDR2 YYNGEE. The ends lost 4 bases at V and 4 bases at J; junction bases unmatched: 5. The CDR3 is made up of 15 amino acids. Here the CDR3 DNA reads TGTGCCAGCAGCCAAGAGGGACAGGGGGCAGATACGCAGTATTTT. Translated, it gives CASSQEGQGADTQYF.

The chain is built from TRBV4-3 and TRBJ2-1, with 11 bases lining up with TRBD2. This CDR3 has 18 residues. Unmatched junction bases numbered 8, after V lost 0 bases and J lost 4 bases. Germline V lookup: CDR1 LGHNA, CDR2 YSLEER. The CDR3, as DNA: TGCGCCAGCAGCCAAGAGGATTTAGCGGGGGGGCTTTACAATGAGCAGTTCTTC. It codes for CASSQEDLAGGLYNEQFF.

This sequence joins TRBV6-5 and TRBJ2-7; D is unclear. V was cut by 6 bases and J by 2 bases, with 8 bases left in between. This CDR3 contains 12 residues. Germline V gene sequence: CDR1 MNHEY, CDR2 SVGAGI. DNA of the CDR3: TGTGCCAGCAGAATCTCAGCCTACGAGCAGTACTTC. Its translation: CASRISAYEQYF.

The gene calls are TRBV28 and TRBJ1-6, with 7 positions matching TRBD1. Per the germline V gene, CDR1 is MDHEN and CDR2 is SYDVKM. Trimming at V came to 1 base and at J to 4 bases, leaving 4 bases not matched to a gene. This CDR3 is 16 amino acids long. The DNA for the CDR3 is TGTGCCAGCAGTTTATCAGGGGGTGGGTATAATTCACCCCTCCACTTT. Translation gives CASSLSGGGYNSPLHF.

The chain carries TRBV23-1 and TRBJ1-5; D is unclear. TRBV23-1 is identified as an open reading frame with a role that is uncertain. V lost 3 bases and J lost 8, with 11 bases in between. The CDR3 spans 13 residues. The CDR3 loop is CASSHTAFEPQHF. CDR3 nucleotide sequence: TGCGCCAGCAGTCATACAGCTTTCGAGCCCCAGCATTTT.

In nucleotides, the CDR3 is TGTGCCAGCAGCCCCGGACTAGCGGGGGGCTACGAGCAGTACTTC. It translates to CASSPGLAGGYEQYF. The gene calls are TRBV7-8 and TRBJ2-7; the match to TRBD2 covers 14 bases. The V gene's germline CDR1 is SGHVS and CDR2 FQNEAQ. J gave up 3 bases and V 5 bases, and 3 bases lay outside the gene matches. This CDR3 contains 15 residues.

The chain recombines TRBV11-2 with TRBJ2-4, with TRBD2 matching over 8 bases. The germline gives CDR1 SGHAT, CDR2 FQNNGV. The J segment lost 8 bases and the V segment lost 4 bases, leaving 4 bases of the junction unmatched. CDR3 size: 13 residues. CDR3 region: CASSSGTRDIQYF. The CDR3 DNA reads TGTGCCAGCAGCTCCGGGACTAGAGACATTCAGTACTTC.

The V call is TRBV11-3, the J call TRBJ2-5, with no clear D. CDR1 and CDR2 from the germline V gene are SGHNT and YENEEA. The CDR3 totals 18 residues. Trimming cost V 1 base and J 5 bases, with 23 bases left between them. CDR3 sequence (DNA): TGTGCCAGCAGCTTAGTGCCCATTGAAGGCCCCCAAGCGGAGACCCAGTACTTC. It is translated as CASSLVPIEGPQAETQYF.

This chain links TRBV11-2 with TRBJ2-5; 12 bases map to TRBD1. The V segment lost 2 bases and the J segment 5 bases; nucleotides outside the gene matches: 9. This CDR3 is built from 17 residues. CDR1 and CDR2 from the germline V gene are SGHAT and FQNNGV. DNA of the CDR3: TGTGCCAGCAGCTTATCCCCCGGGACAGGGGGCTGGGAGACCCAGTACTTC. Translation: CASSLSPGTGGWETQYF.

V and J are TRBV4-3 and TRBJ2-5; TRBD1 matches at 8 bases. The DNA matches TRBJ2-7 better at its end, which makes the J call doubtful. Germline V gene data show CDR1 as LGHNA and CDR2 as YSLEER. The CDR3 loop spans 13 amino acids. The CDR3 sequence is CASSRGTGDEQYF. The DNA for the CDR3 is TGCGCCAGCAGCCGCGGGACAGGAGACGAGCAGTACTTC.

The chain has TRBV10-2 and TRBJ2-5; D perhaps matches TRBD1 (6 bases). Trimming pared 6 bases from V and 2 bases from J, leaving 19 bases between. CDR1 and CDR2 (germline): WSHSY, SAAADI. This CDR3 spans 16 amino acids. The chain's CDR3 is CASRNNPGTRQETQYF. The CDR3 DNA is TGCGCCAGCAGAAATAACCCCGGGACACGACAAGAGACCCAGTACTTC.

V is TRBV5-1 and J is TRBJ1-4, with 8 bases identical to TRBD1. Germline CDR1 and CDR2: SGHRS and YFSETQ. The V gene end was trimmed by 7 bases and the J gene end by 7 bases; junction bases not matched to a gene: 12. The CDR3 consists of 15 residues. CDR3 sequence: CASALDRDRGEKLFF. The CDR3 DNA reads TGCGCCAGCGCCCTGGACAGGGACCGAGGTGAAAAACTGTTTTTT.

This sequence joins TRBV19 and TRBJ2-5, with D unresolved. V gave up 6 bases and J gave up 6 bases, with 11 bases separating them. Germline V lookup: CDR1 LNHDA, CDR2 SQIVND (reference sequence). The CDR3 extends over 12 amino acids. CDR3 residues: CASRGHRKTQYF. Written as DNA, the CDR3 is TGTGCCAGTAGGGGCCATAGGAAGACCCAGTACTTC.

The CDR3 is CASSLEGAQDEQYF. The DNA of the CDR3 is TGTGCCAGCAGCTTAGAGGGGGCTCAGGACGAGCAGTACTTC. The V gene is TRBV7-9, the J gene TRBJ2-7; 7 bases are shared with TRBD1. This CDR3 contains 14 residues. Germline CDR1 reads SEHNR; CDR2 reads FQNEAQ (reference sequence). The V and J ends lost 1 base and 5 bases, in that order; junction bases with no gene match: 5.

This chain uses TRBV7-9 with TRBJ2-7, with 8 bases aligning to TRBD2. With 5 bases clipped from V and 0 bases from J, the junction kept 6 bases outside the gene matches. Germline CDR1 is SEHNR and CDR2 is FQNEAQ (reference sequence). The CDR3 covers 15 residues. The CDR3 DNA follows: TGTGCCAGCAGCCTAATAGCGGGGAGCTCCTACGAGCAGTACTTC. It encodes CASSLIAGSSYEQYF.

The rearrangement links TRBV6-5 to TRBJ2-1; a possible D gene is TRBD1 (6 bases). CDR3 length: 15 residues. Germline V gives CDR1 MNHEY, CDR2 SVGAGI. Trimming pared 6 bases from V and 4 bases from J, leaving 16 bases between. The CDR3 DNA reads TGTGCCAGCAGCGCCGACCAGGACAGATACAATGAGCAGTTCTTC. Translated: CASSADQDRYNEQFF.

The table lists this clone with a few counts. The chain recombines TRBV7-2 with TRBJ1-2; D is perhaps TRBD1 (5 bases). CDR3 length equals 16 residues. The germline CDR1 and CDR2 sequences are SGHTA and FQGNSA. Trimming shortened V by 5 bases and J by 5 bases, and 21 bases separated the two germline ends. The CDR3 reads CASSPGPREAGYGYTF. The CDR3, as DNA: TGTGCCAGCAGCCCGGGCCCCAGGGAGGCTGGGTATGGCTACACCTTC.

V is TRBV19 and J is TRBJ2-7; tentatively, D is TRBD2 (5 bases). CDR1 and CDR2 from the germline V gene are LNHDA and SQIVND (reference sequence). The CDR3 contains 13 residues. V lost 11 bases and J lost 5, with 19 bases in between. As DNA, the CDR3 is TGTGCCGGTACCCCCGGGGAGTTCCACGAGCAGTACTTC. This gives the protein CAGTPGEFHEQYF.

CDR3 region: CASSVGNQETQYF. The CDR3 region has the DNA TGTGCCAGCAGCGTAGGCAACCAAGAGACCCAGTACTTC. This rearrangement joins TRBV9 to TRBJ2-5; no reliable D call. The V gene lost 0 bases and the J gene lost 0 bases, with 3 bases spanning the gap. Germline V gene data show CDR1 as SGDLS and CDR2 as YYNGEE. CDR3 length: 13 residues.

V and J are TRBV11-2 and TRBJ1-1, with D possibly TRBD1 on 5 matching bases. The CDR3 is 14 residues long. V lost 3 bases, J lost 1 base, and 9 bases lay in between. Germline loops: CDR1 SGHAT, CDR2 FQNNGV. The chain's CDR3 is CASSLLGGNTEAFF. The CDR3 DNA sequence: TGTGCCAGCAGCTTGCTGGGGGGGAACACTGAAGCTTTCTTT.

The chain is built from TRBV27 and TRBJ1-5; TRBD1 matches 11 bases. This CDR3 spans 15 amino acids. Germline V gene lookup returns CDR1 MNHEY and CDR2 SMNVEV (reference sequence). The trim removed 4 bases at V and 4 bases at J, leaving 3 bases unmatched. CDR3: CASSSGTGGNQPQHF. CDR3 DNA sequence: TGTGCCAGCAGTTCCGGGACAGGGGGGAATCAGCCCCAGCATTTT.